Included here is one T cell receptor (beta chain) sequence, with context. Its antigen remains unknown. The sample belongs to a study of molecular identifiers for immune sequencing clone quantification. Turning to the study itself: Replicates split RNA from approximately 22,000 or 94,000 naive CD8 cells five ways, and the researchers sequenced four portions.

Sorting captured naive CD8 T cells as CD8+CD4-CCR7+CD45RA+. Study-wide findings and caveats: One cell's worth of spiked Jurkat TCR RNA was reportedly detectable among about 930,000 naive cells.

Trimming cost V 0 bases and J 1 base, with 10 bases left between them. The CDR3 is 15 residues long. Germline V gene data show CDR1 as SGDLS and CDR2 as YYNGEE. TCR libraries were built in bulk with a published protocol and specific TCR primers. TCRdb re-analysed the PCR reads in MiXCR, keeping a single row per CDR3 protein. The sample shows some 320,000 distinct CDR3 sequences, under 25% of them seen only once. This sequence joins TRBV9 and TRBJ1-1; D perhaps matches TRBD1 (5 bases). The sequence was collected from a human donor in good health. Some libraries in this study had Jurkat cell RNA spiked in. The sample was naive CD8+ T cells from blood, with Jurkat cell RNA spiked in. Noted subset: FACS-sorted CD8+CD4-CCR7+CD45RA+ naive T cells. The CDR3 region is CASSVVGAGNTEAFF. CDR3 DNA sequence: TGTGCCAGCAGCGTAGTCGGGGCTGGGAACACTGAAGCTTTCTTT. The whole variable domain, filled in from reference TRBV9 and TRBJ1-1, reads DSGVTQTPKHLITATGQRVTLRCSPRSGDLSVYWYQQSLDQGLQFLIQYYNGEERAKGNILERFSAQQFPDLHSELNLSSLELGDSALYFCASSVVGAGNTEAFFGQGTRLTVV.